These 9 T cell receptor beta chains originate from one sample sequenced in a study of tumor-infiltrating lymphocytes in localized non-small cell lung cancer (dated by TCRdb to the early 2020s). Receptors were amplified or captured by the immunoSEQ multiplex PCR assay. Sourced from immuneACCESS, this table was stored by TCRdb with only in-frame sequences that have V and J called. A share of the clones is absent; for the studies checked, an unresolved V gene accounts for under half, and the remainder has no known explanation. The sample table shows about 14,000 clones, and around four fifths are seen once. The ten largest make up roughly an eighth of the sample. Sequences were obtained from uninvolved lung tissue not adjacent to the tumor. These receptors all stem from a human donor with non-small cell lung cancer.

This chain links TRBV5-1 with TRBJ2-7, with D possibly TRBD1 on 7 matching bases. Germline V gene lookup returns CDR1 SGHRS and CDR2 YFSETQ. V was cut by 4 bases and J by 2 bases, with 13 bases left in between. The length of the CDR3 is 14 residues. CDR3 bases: TGCGCCAGCAGCCGTACAGGGGAGGCCTACGAGCAGTACTTC. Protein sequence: CASSRTGEAYEQYF.

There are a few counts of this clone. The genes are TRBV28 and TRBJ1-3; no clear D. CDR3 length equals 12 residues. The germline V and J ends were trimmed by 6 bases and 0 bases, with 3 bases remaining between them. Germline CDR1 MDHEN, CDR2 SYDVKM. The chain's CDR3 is CASRGSGNTIYF. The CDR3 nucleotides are TGTGCCAGCAGGGGCTCTGGAAACACCATATATTTT.

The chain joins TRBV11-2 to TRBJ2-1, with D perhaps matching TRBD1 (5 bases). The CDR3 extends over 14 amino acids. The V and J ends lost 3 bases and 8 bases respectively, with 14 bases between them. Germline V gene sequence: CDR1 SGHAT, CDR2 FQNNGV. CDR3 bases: TGTGCCAGCAGCTTCACCCAGGACACTGATGAGCAGTTCTTC. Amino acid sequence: CASSFTQDTDEQFF.

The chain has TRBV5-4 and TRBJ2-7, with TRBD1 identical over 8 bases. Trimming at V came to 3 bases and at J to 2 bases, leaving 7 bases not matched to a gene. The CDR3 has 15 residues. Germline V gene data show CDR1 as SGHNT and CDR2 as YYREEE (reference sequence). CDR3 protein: CASSSQDRAAYEQYF. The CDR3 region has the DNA TGTGCCAGCAGCTCACAGGACAGGGCGGCCTACGAGCAGTACTTC.

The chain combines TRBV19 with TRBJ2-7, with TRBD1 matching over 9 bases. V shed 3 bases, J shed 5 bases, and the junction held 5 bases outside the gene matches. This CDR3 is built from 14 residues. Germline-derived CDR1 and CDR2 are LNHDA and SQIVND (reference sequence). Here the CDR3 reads CASSIGQGTNEQYF. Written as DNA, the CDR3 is TGTGCCAGTAGTATTGGACAGGGGACGAACGAGCAGTACTTC.

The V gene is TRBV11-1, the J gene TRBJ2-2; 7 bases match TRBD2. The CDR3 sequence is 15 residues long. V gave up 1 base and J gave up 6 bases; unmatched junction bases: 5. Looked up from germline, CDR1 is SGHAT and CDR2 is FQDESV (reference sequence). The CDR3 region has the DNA TGTGCCAGCAGCTTAGGCGGACTAGGGGCCGGGGAGCTGTTTTTT. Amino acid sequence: CASSLGGLGAGELFF.

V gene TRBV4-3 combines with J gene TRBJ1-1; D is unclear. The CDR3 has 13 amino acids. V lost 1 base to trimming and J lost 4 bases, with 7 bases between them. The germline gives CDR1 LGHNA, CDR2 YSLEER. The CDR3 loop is CASSQVFGTEAFF. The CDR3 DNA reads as TGCGCCAGCAGCCAAGTGTTCGGCACTGAAGCTTTCTTT.

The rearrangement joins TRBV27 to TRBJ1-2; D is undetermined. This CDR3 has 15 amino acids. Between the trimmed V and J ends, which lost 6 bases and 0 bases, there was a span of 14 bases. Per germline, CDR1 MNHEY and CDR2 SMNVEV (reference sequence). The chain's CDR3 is CASSLRGGTNYGYTF. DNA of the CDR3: TGTGCCAGCAGCCTGCGGGGAGGGACTAACTATGGCTACACCTTC.

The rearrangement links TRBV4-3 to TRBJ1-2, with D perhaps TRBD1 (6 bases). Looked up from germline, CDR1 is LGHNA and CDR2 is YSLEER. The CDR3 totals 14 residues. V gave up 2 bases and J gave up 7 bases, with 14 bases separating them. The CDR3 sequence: CASSQQQGWGGYTF. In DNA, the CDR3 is TGCGCCAGCAGCCAACAACAGGGTTGGGGTGGCTACACCTTC.